This entry is about one T cell receptor beta chain. This sample was included in a study of cytomegalovirus exposure and HLA in healthy donors. 13 Jbeta primers and 60 Vbeta primers were used for the PCR. Libraries were prepared by immunoSEQ multiplex PCR; TCRdb keeps only in-frame clonotypes and omits some of them. The table includes approximately 170,000 clones, about three quarters detected once. CDR3 length equals 14 residues. CDR1 is SGHTA and CDR2 is FQGTGA in the germline V gene. Trimming removed 2 bases at V and 4 bases at J, with 11 bases between. V usage is TRBV7-3 and J usage is TRBJ1-2, with D unresolved. The sample comprised PBMCs. The TCR was taken from a female donor in good health and CMV-seronegative. The CDR3 DNA sequence: TGTGCCAGCAGCTTAGCTGCGGGATCCTATGGCTACACCTTC. It translates to CASSLAAGSYGYTF.